Listed below are T cell receptor beta chains from one sample, sequenced in a study of OX40 agonist ivuxolimab in advanced cancers. TCRdb keeps only in-frame clones here, not all; method: immunoSEQ multiplex PCR. The sample has 55,000 to 90,000 clones, around 80% seen once. Sequencing was performed on CD4+ or CD8+ T cells sorted from blood, taken in a trial of the OX40 agonist ivuxolimab. These receptors all stem from an adult with an advanced solid tumor such as melanoma, head and neck, liver or kidney cancer. Both conserved end residues are part of each CDR3. The D gene is left open where the match is weak.

CDR3 DNA | CDR3 protein | V gene | D gene | J gene
TGTGCCAGCAGCGTAGAACGAGCGGGGGAGATATCTTCCTACAATGAGCAGTTCTTC | CASSVERAGEISSYNEQFF | TRBV9 | TRBD2 | TRBJ2-1
TGTGCCAGTAGTGAGGGACCAACGGTCTACGAGCAGTACTTC | CASSEGPTVYEQYF | TRBV19 | . | TRBJ2-7
TGTGCCAGCAGTGACGTCGCGGATGAAAAACTGTTTTTT | CASSDVADEKLFF | TRBV6-5 | . | TRBJ1-4
TGTGCCAGTAGTCCAAGGGTTTCCTACGAGCAGTACTTC | CASSPRVSYEQYF | TRBV19 | . | TRBJ2-7
TGTGCCAGCAGCTTTGACAGGGTGAGAAGCACTGAAGCTTTCTTT | CASSFDRVRSTEAFF | TRBV11-2 | TRBD1 | TRBJ1-1
TGCAGTGGAGGGACCTACAATGAGCAGTTCTTC | CSGGTYNEQFF | TRBV20-1 | . | TRBJ2-1
TGTGCCTGGAGCGACGGACAGGGCGGACTCTATGGCTACACCTTC | CAWSDGQGGLYGYTF | TRBV30 | TRBD1 | TRBJ1-2
TGTGCCAGTAGGGGCGGTGATCAGCTCTACGAGCAGTACTTC | CASRGGDQLYEQYF | TRBV19 | . | TRBJ2-7
TGTGCCAGCAGCTCCGGGACTATTCCCACAGATACGCAGTATTTT | CASSSGTIPTDTQYF | TRBV11-2 | TRBD2 | TRBJ2-3
TGTGCCAGCTCACTGGGAATAGGGGCAACTAATGAAAAACTGTTTTTT | CASSLGIGATNEKLFF | TRBV18 | . | TRBJ1-4
TGTGCCAGCAGCTTATCGTTTGGGGGGACTGAAGCTTTCTTT | CASSLSFGGTEAFF | TRBV7-6 | . | TRBJ1-1
TGTGCCAGCAGTTCCGGAGCATGGAACACTGAAGCTTTCTTT | CASSSGAWNTEAFF | TRBV28 | . | TRBJ1-1
TGTGCCAGCAGCTTAGCGACCCTGAGGGCCTCTGGAAACACCATATATTTT | CASSLATLRASGNTIYF | TRBV7-8 | . | TRBJ1-3
TGTGCCACCAGCAGAGATCGGCAAGGGTATGGCTACACCTTC | CATSRDRQGYGYTF | TRBV15 | . | TRBJ1-2